This TCR beta chain stems from a study of cytomegalovirus exposure and HLA in healthy donors. CDR1 is SGHKS and CDR2 is YYEKEE in the germline V gene (reference sequence). With V trimmed by 3 bases and J by 4 bases, 15 bases remained unmatched. The CDR3 spans 20 residues. In its sample, this clone was seen once. Antigen specificity is unknown. Study results and caveats: Fewer N-insertions than the roughly 630-donor mean were reportedly shown by an Asian-associated ancestry cluster in a later analysis. An analysis that was carried out later associated about 17,000 TCR beta sequences with HLA alleles at 0.05 false discovery rate. The study put under 200 TCR beta chains on its list as cytomegalovirus-associated. The majority of CMV-associated TCR beta chains were reported as apparently HLA-restricted in a later analysis.

The PCR had 60 Vbeta and 13 Jbeta primers. TCRdb keeps only in-frame clones here, not all; method: immunoSEQ multiplex PCR. The sample includes about 200,000 clones, around 80% of them seen just once. The sequenced material came from PBMCs. The sequence was collected from a boy aged 2 to 10 in good health and CMV-seronegative. The chain uses TRBV5-5 and TRBJ2-5; 16 bases fit TRBD2. The CDR3 nucleotides read TGTGCCAGCAGCTCCACCGGGACTAGCGGGAGGGCCGAGGTGGGAGAGACCCAGTACTTC. It is translated as CASSSTGTSGRAEVGETQYF.